Following are 18 T cell receptor beta chains from one sample sequenced in a study of blood T cell repertoires in COVID-19. Sequencing used immunoSEQ multiplex PCR; TCRdb keeps in-frame clones, though not all of them. The table includes 25,000 to 30,000 clones, around 72% detected once. The sequenced material came from peripheral blood. The receptors here all came from a boy aged 2 to 10 with active or convalescent COVID-19.

In its sample, this clone was seen a few times. The rearrangement links TRBV19 to TRBJ2-1; TRBD2 matches at 8 bases. After removal of 2 bases from V and 6 bases from J, the junction contained 12 bases not matched to a gene. Per the germline V gene, CDR1 is LNHDA and CDR2 is SQIVND (reference sequence). This CDR3 has 17 amino acids. The CDR3 DNA reads as TGTGCCAGTAGTATAATGGAAGGGGTAGCGGGAAGCAATGAGCAGTTCTTC. Translated: CASSIMEGVAGSNEQFF.

The genes are TRBV11-2 and TRBJ1-3, with TRBD1 matching over 8 bases. Per the germline V gene, CDR1 is SGHAT and CDR2 is FQNNGV. This CDR3 has 14 residues. V was pared by 3 bases and J by 5 bases, with 3 bases of the junction left unmatched. CDR3 in amino acids: CASSFRGPRNTIYF. DNA of the CDR3: TGTGCCAGCAGCTTCAGGGGGCCTCGAAACACCATATATTTT.

The rearrangement joins TRBV28 to TRBJ1-6, with D maybe TRBD1 (5 bases). The CDR3 sequence is 15 residues long. Germline values: CDR1 MDHEN, CDR2 SYDVKM. V lost 2 bases and J lost 10, with 15 bases in between. The CDR3 sequence is CASSLQGLNRSPLHF. As DNA, the CDR3 is TGTGCCAGCAGTTTACAGGGACTAAATCGGTCACCCCTCCACTTT.

The chain employs TRBV30 and TRBJ2-2; 7 nucleotides line up with TRBD1. Per germline, CDR1 GTSNPN and CDR2 SVGIG (reference sequence). The trim removed 5 bases at V and 1 base at J, leaving 4 bases unmatched. The CDR3 contains 14 residues. CDR3 loop: CAWGGQLNTGELFF. As DNA, the CDR3 is TGTGCCTGGGGGGGACAGCTGAACACCGGGGAGCTGTTTTTT.

The rearrangement links TRBV7-6 to TRBJ2-5; 12 bases fit TRBD2. V lost 5 bases to trimming and J lost 3 bases; unmatched junction nucleotides: 13. Germline V CDR1 and CDR2: SGHVS, FNYEAQ. CDR3 size: 18 residues. Here the CDR3 reads CASSLPLDGLAGKETQYF. CDR3 nucleotide sequence: TGTGCCAGCAGCCTCCCATTGGATGGACTAGCGGGGAAAGAGACCCAGTACTTC.

This chain connects TRBV7-2 to TRBJ2-7; 7 nucleotides line up with TRBD1. The CDR3 runs to 14 residues. Germline-derived CDR1 and CDR2 are SGHTA and FQGNSA. V shed 3 bases and J 0 bases; nucleotides not matched to a gene: 2. Here the CDR3 DNA reads TGTGCCAGCAGCTTGACAGGGACCTCCTACGAGCAGTACTTC. Its protein product is CASSLTGTSYEQYF.

The chain carries TRBV2 and TRBJ1-5; the match to TRBD1 covers 7 bases. In germline, CDR1 is SNHLY, CDR2 FYNNEI. Trimming cost V 5 bases and J 4 bases; bases outside gene matches: 5. This CDR3 region has 14 residues. The CDR3 reads CASSQDRLNQPQHF. The CDR3 DNA reads as TGTGCCAGCAGTCAGGACAGGCTGAATCAGCCCCAGCATTTT.

J is TRBJ2-1 and V is TRBV19, with TRBD2 matching 10 bases. V shed 1 base, J shed 10 bases, and the junction held 10 bases outside the gene matches. The V gene's germline CDR1 is LNHDA and CDR2 SQIVND (reference sequence). This CDR3 contains 16 residues. CDR3 amino acids: CASSIGTSGVQREQFF. The CDR3 bases are TGTGCCAGTAGTATAGGGACTAGCGGTGTACAAAGAGAGCAGTTCTTC.

The chain recombines TRBV11-2 with TRBJ1-6, with D possibly TRBD1 on 6 matching bases. Germline V gene sequence: CDR1 SGHAT, CDR2 FQNNGV. V gave up 4 bases and J gave up 8 bases, with 15 bases separating them. This CDR3 region has 15 residues. CDR3 sequence reads: CASSSLQGLDSPLHF. In DNA form, the CDR3 reads TGTGCCAGCAGCTCTTTACAGGGCCTAGATTCACCCCTCCACTTT.

Here the CDR3 reads CASSVAPTSMGEQFF. The CDR3 nucleotides read TGTGCCAGCAGCGTAGCCCCGACTAGCATGGGTGAGCAGTTCTTC. V gene TRBV9 combines with J gene TRBJ2-1, with TRBD2 matching 7 bases. Germline trimming cut 0 bases from V and 9 bases from J; bases unmatched to any gene: 9. The germline V gene encodes CDR1 SGDLS and CDR2 YYNGEE. The CDR3 has 15 amino acids.

The CDR3 here is CASTQGGAGGELFF. The CDR3 DNA follows: TGTGCCAGTACCCAGGGGGGAGCCGGCGGGGAGCTGTTTTTT. V and J are TRBV19 and TRBJ2-2; TRBD1 might be the D (7 bases). The CDR3 consists of 14 residues. Trimming pared 7 bases from V and 7 bases from J, leaving 16 bases between. Germline V lookup: CDR1 LNHDA, CDR2 SQIVND (reference sequence).

This clone was detected only a few times. This chain joins TRBV6-5 and TRBJ2-7, with D maybe TRBD1 (6 bases). Germline CDR1 reads MNHEY; CDR2 reads SVGAGI. The V end was cut by 8 bases, the J end by 3 bases, with 14 bases between. The CDR3 loop spans 13 amino acids. The CDR3 here is CASGPTGFYEQYF. The CDR3 DNA reads TGTGCCAGCGGCCCCACAGGGTTCTACGAGCAGTACTTC.

The chain links TRBV7-6 to TRBJ2-3, with 10 bases fitting TRBD2. Germline loops: CDR1 SGHVS, CDR2 FNYEAQ. The CDR3 totals 18 residues. Trimming at V came to 3 bases and at J to 6 bases, leaving 15 bases not matched to a gene. The CDR3 DNA reads TGTGCCAGCAGCTTCGGCCTCCCCAGCGGGGGGGCTGGGGATACGCAGTATTTT. It yields the protein CASSFGLPSGGAGDTQYF.

The chain has TRBV5-1 and TRBJ2-5, with D tentatively TRBD2 (6 bases). With 1 base removed from V and 2 bases from J, the gap between germline ends came to 12 bases. Germline V gene lookup returns CDR1 SGHRS and CDR2 YFSETQ. The CDR3 length is 15 residues. The CDR3 sequence: CASSLMTRTQETQYF. CDR3 nucleotides: TGCGCCAGCAGCTTGATGACTAGGACTCAAGAGACCCAGTACTTC.

The rearrangement joins TRBV11-2 to TRBJ1-1, with D possibly TRBD1 on 6 matching bases. Trimming shortened V by 5 bases and J by 1 base, and 11 bases separated the two germline ends. In germline, CDR1 is SGHAT, CDR2 FQNNGV. The CDR3 spans 14 residues. The CDR3 reads CASSPQTGNTEAFF. The DNA of the CDR3 is TGTGCCAGCAGCCCCCAGACAGGGAACACTGAAGCTTTCTTT.

V gene TRBV18 combines with J gene TRBJ2-7; 8 bases agree with TRBD2. V was clipped by 3 bases and J by 4 bases; unmatched bases: 8. The CDR3 has 15 amino acids. Germline V gene lookup returns CDR1 KGHSH and CDR2 LQKENI. The CDR3: CASSPTNGREYEQYF. As DNA, the CDR3 is TGTGCCAGCTCACCTACCAACGGGAGGGAGTACGAGCAGTACTTC.

By share, this clone counts as medium-sized. The chain has TRBV2 and TRBJ1-2; maybe TRBD1 (5 bases). CDR1 and CDR2 from the germline V gene are SNHLY and FYNNEI. V was shortened by 10 bases and J by 3 bases, with 15 bases between the two germline ends. The length of the CDR3 is 13 residues. The CDR3 DNA reads TGTGCCACCGCGGGGGGGATCGACTATGGCTACACCTTC. This translates into CATAGGIDYGYTF.

This chain joins TRBV20-1 and TRBJ1-5; D is unclear. Germline CDR1 reads DFQATT; CDR2 reads SNEGSKA (reference sequence). Trimming shortened V by 3 bases and J by 3 bases, and 9 bases separated the two germline ends. CDR3 size: 13 residues. In DNA, the CDR3 is TGCAGTGCTAGTGGGCCCCTCAATCAGCCCCAGCATTTT. Protein sequence: CSASGPLNQPQHF.